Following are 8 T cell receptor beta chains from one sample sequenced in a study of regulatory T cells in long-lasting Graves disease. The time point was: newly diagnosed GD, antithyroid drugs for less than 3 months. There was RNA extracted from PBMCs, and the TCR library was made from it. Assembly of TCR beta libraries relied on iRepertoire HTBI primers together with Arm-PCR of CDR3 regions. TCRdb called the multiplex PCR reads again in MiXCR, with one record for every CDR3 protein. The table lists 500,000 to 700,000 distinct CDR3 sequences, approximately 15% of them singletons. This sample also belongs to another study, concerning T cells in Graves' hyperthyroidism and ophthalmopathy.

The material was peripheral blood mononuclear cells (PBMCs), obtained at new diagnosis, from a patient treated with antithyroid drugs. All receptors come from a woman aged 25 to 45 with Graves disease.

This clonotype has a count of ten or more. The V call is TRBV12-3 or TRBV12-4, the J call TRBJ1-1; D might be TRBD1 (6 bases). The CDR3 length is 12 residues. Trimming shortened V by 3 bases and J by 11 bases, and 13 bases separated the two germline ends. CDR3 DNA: TGTGCCAGCAGTTTGGGGGGTAGGGGGGCTTTCTTT. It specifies CASSLGGRGAFF.

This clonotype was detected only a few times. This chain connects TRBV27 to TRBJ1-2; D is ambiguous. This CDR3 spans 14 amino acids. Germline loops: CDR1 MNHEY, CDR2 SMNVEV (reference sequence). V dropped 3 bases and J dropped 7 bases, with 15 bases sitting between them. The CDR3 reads CASSFLGEWFGYTF. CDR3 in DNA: TGTGCCAGCAGTTTTTTGGGCGAGTGGTTTGGCTACACCTTC.

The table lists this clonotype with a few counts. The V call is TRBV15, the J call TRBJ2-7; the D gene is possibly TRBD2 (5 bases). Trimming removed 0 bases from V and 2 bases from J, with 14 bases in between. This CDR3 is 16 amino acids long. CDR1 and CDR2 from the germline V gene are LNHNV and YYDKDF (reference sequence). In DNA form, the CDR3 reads TGTGCCACCAGCAGAGAAGGGAGTAGTAGCGCCTACGAGCAGTACTTC. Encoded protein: CATSREGSSSAYEQYF.

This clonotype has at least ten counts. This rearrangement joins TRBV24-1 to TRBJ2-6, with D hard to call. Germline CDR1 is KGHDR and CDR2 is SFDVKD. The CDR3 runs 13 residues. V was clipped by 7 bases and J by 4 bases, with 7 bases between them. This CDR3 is CATSFTGANVLTF. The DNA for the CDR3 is TGTGCCACCAGCTTCACCGGGGCCAACGTCCTGACTTTC.

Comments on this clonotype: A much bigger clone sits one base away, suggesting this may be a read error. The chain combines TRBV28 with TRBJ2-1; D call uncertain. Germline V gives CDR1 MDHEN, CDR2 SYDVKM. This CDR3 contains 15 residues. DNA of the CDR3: TGTGCCTGCAGTTCGGCCGGGCTCTCCTACAATGAGCAGTTCTTC. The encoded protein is CACSSAGLSYNEQFF.

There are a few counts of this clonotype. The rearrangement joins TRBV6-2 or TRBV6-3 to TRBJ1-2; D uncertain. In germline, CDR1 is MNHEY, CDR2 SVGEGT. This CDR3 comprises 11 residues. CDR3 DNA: TGTGCATCCTTCGGTGAATATGGCTACACCTTC. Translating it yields CASFGEYGYTF.

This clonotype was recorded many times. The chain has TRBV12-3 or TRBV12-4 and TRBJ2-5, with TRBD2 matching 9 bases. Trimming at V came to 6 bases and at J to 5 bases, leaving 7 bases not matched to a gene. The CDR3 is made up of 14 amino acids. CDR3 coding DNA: TGTGCCAGCAGACTTGGACTAGCGAAGGAGACCCAGTACTTC. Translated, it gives CASRLGLAKETQYF.

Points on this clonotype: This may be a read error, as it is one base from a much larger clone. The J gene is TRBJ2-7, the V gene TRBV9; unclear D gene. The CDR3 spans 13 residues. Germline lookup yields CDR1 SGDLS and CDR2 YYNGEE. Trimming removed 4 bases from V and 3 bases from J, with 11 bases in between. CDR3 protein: CASSSNPGYEQYF. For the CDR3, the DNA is TGTGCCAGCAGCTCTAATCCTGGCTACGAGCAGTACTTC. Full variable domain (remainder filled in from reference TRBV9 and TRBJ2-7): DSGVTQTPKHLITATGQRVTLRCSPRSGDLSVYWYQQSLDQGLQFLIQYYNGEERAKGNILERFSAQQFPDLHSELNLSSLELGDSALYFCASSSNPGYEQYFGPGTRLTVT.